Listed below are T cell receptor beta chains from one sample, sequenced in a study of T-cell memory formation after mild COVID-19. TCRdb reprocessed the 5' RACE reads with MiXCR, giving one entry per CDR3 protein. The sample shows just over 400,000 distinct CDR3 sequences, 20% to 25% of them seen only once. Sequences were obtained from PBMCs or a T cell subset sorted from them (not recorded which). The receptors shown here come from an adult woman who had mild COVID-19 (a few samples of this study predate the infection). Cell type and time point are not known. The CDR3 runs from the conserved cysteine through the conserved F or W. D genes are given only for firm matches. Some rows mark clone size as missing; the rest say once, few, many or name a class of expanded clone.

v_gene	j_gene	d_gene	abundance	CDR3aa	CDR3nt
TRBV7-9	TRBJ1-5	.	.	CASSDGTVTDQPQHF	TGTGCCAGCAGCGACGGGACGGTGACGGATCAGCCCCAGCATTTT
TRBV12-3/TRBV12-4	TRBJ2-3	.	few	CASRPRSTGLAADTQYF	TGTGCCAGCCGACCGCGAAGTACAGGGTTGGCGGCAGATACGCAGTATTTT
TRBV2	TRBJ2-1	TRBD2	.	CASSGGLAGEQDEQFF	TGTGCCAGCAGTGGGGGACTAGCGGGAGAGCAGGATGAGCAGTTCTTC
TRBV5-1	TRBJ1-6	TRBD1	.	CASSLLLAGTVNSPLHF	TGCGCCAGCAGCCTGTTATTAGCCGGGACAGTTAATTCACCCCTCCACTTT
TRBV6-1	TRBJ2-7	.	.	CASSEASRQKEQYF	TGTGCCAGCAGTGAAGCCTCGAGACAAAAGGAGCAGTACTTC
TRBV7-7	TRBJ2-1	.	few	CASSQGPGVNEQFF	TGTGCTAGCAGCCAAGGGCCGGGGGTGAATGAGCAGTTCTTC
TRBV27	TRBJ1-2	.	.	CASSFGRVGGYTF	TGTGCCAGCAGTTTCGGCAGGGTCGGTGGCTACACCTTC
TRBV12-3/TRBV12-4	TRBJ2-1	.	.	CASSSPLGRVKDNEQFF	TGTGCCAGCAGTTCACCTCTCGGCAGGGTAAAGGACAATGAGCAGTTCTTC
TRBV5-6	TRBJ1-2	TRBD1	.	CASSLQGAGGYTF	TGTGCCAGCAGCTTACAGGGGGCAGGTGGCTACACCTTC
TRBV7-2	TRBJ1-1	.	few	CASSEGGVNTEAFF	TGTGCCAGCAGTGAGGGGGGAGTGAACACTGAAGCTTTCTTT
TRBV20-1	TRBJ2-3	.	few	CSATRDLLPRVQYF	TGCAGTGCTACCCGGGACTTGCTCCCTAGGGTGCAGTATTTT
TRBV7-3	TRBJ2-3	.	.	CASSKTGQNTDTQYF	TGTGCCAGCAGCAAGACTGGACAAAACACAGATACGCAGTATTTT
TRBV7-2	TRBJ2-5	.	few	CASSFSRAETQYF	TGTGCCAGCAGCTTTTCAAGGGCGGAGACCCAGTACTTC
TRBV6-5	TRBJ2-5	TRBD2	few	CASSKNSGRQETQYF	TGTGCCAGCAGTAAAAATAGCGGGAGGCAAGAGACCCAGTACTTC
TRBV11-2	TRBJ2-7	.	many	CASSLGTGGGPSYEQYF	TGTGCCAGCAGCTTAGGCACAGGAGGGGGGCCGTCCTACGAGCAGTACTTC
TRBV24-1	TRBJ1-1	TRBD1	.	CATSETGRGEAFF	TGTGCCACCAGTGAGACAGGGCGGGGGGAAGCTTTCTTT
TRBV3-1	TRBJ2-7	.	few	CASSRAGDEQYF	TGTGCCAGCAGCCGCGCCGGGGACGAGCAGTACTTC